These 24 T cell receptor beta chains were all obtained from the same sample, sequenced in a study of T cells in Graves' hyperthyroidism and ophthalmopathy. What was amplified from RNA transcripts were TCR beta CDR3 regions. Researchers ran a first-round RT-PCR on the TCR CDR3 using the HTBI primer set. TCRdb redid the calling of the multiplex PCR reads with MiXCR, one entry per CDR3 protein. The sample consists of over 500,000 distinct CDR3 sequences, roughly a sixth of them appearing once. Source material: blood. These receptors were obtained from a woman under 30 with Graves' ophthalmopathy.

Only a few counts were recorded for this clonotype. This sequence joins TRBV10-3 and TRBJ1-2; 9 nucleotides align to TRBD1. Trimming at V came to 5 bases and at J to 6 bases, leaving 10 bases not matched to a gene. This CDR3 contains 15 residues. The V gene's germline CDR1 is ENHRY and CDR2 SYGVKD. CDR3 amino acids: CAISRDRGKENGYTF. CDR3 DNA: TGTGCCATCAGTAGAGACAGGGGGAAAGAGAATGGCTACACCTTC.

This clonotype was recorded many times. This chain links TRBV30 with TRBJ1-3; D is uncertain. V shed 4 bases and J shed 0 bases, with 10 bases lying between them. The length of the CDR3 is 14 residues. Looked up from germline, CDR1 is GTSNPN and CDR2 is SVGIG (reference sequence). The CDR3 region is CAWIGWDSGNTIYF. The CDR3, as DNA: TGTGCCTGGATTGGATGGGACTCTGGAAACACCATATATTTT.

The chain recombines TRBV2 with TRBJ2-7, with D unresolved. Per germline, CDR1 SNHLY and CDR2 FYNNEI. CDR3 size: 13 residues. V was clipped by 10 bases and J by 4 bases, with 17 bases between them. The DNA for the CDR3 is TGTGCCATCTCGGCAGGAGACGAATACGAGCAGTACTTC. Translated, it gives CAISAGDEYEQYF. Full variable domain (rest looked up from reference TRBV2 and TRBJ2-7): EPEVTQTPSHQVTQMGQEVILRCVPISNHLYFYWYRQILGQKVEFLVSFYNNEISEKSEIFDDQFSVERPDGSNFTLKIRSTKLEDSAMYFCAISAGDEYEQYFGPGTRLTVT.

This clonotype was observed a few times. The CDR3 bases are TGTGCCAGCAGCTCCCGCTCCGGGACTAGCGGGAACAATGAGCAGTTCTTC. Its protein product is CASSSRSGTSGNNEQFF. This chain joins TRBV7-3 and TRBJ2-1; 13 nucleotides align to TRBD2. From germline, CDR1 is SGHTA and CDR2 FQGTGA. J lost 5 bases, V lost 4 bases, and 8 bases had no gene match. The CDR3 totals 17 residues.

This clonotype has a handful of counts. V usage is TRBV5-1 and J usage is TRBJ2-7, with TRBD2 matching over 9 bases. This CDR3 has 13 residues. CDR1 and CDR2 from the germline V gene are SGHRS and YFSETQ. The junction had 4 bases not matched to a gene; V was cut back by 5 bases and J by 4 bases. The CDR3 region is CASRSSGTYEQYF. The CDR3 DNA follows: TGCGCCAGCAGGTCTAGCGGGACATACGAGCAGTACTTC.

The table lists this clonotype with many counts. The chain is built from TRBV6-2 or TRBV6-3 and TRBJ2-7; D is undetermined. Trimming cost V 6 bases and J 3 bases, with 9 bases left between them. Looked up from germline, CDR1 is MNHEY and CDR2 is SVGEGT. The length of the CDR3 is 12 residues. The CDR3 bases are TGTGCCAGCAGCCCTACAATCTACGAGCAGTACTTC. Protein product: CASSPTIYEQYF.

The chain carries TRBV28 and TRBJ1-1, with 9 bases that match TRBD1. This CDR3 is 15 amino acids long. Germline V gives CDR1 MDHEN, CDR2 SYDVKM. J was trimmed by 4 bases and V by 5 bases; bases with no gene match: 8. CDR3 DNA: TGTGCCAGCAGTCCAGACAGGGGGTGGATCACTGAAGCTTTCTTT. Its protein product is CASSPDRGWITEAFF.

The genes are TRBV5-1 and TRBJ2-7; perhaps D is TRBD1 or TRBD2 (6 bases each). V was pared by 0 bases and J by 9 bases, with 16 bases between. The CDR3 consists of 14 residues. The germline V gene has CDR1 SGHRS and CDR2 YFSETQ. CDR3 coding DNA: TGCGCCAGCAGCTTGGGACAGGAGGGATTGGGGCAGTACTTC. Translation: CASSLGQEGLGQYF.

Comments on this clonotype: A read error may produce the germline difference seen at one junction end. CDR3 amino acids: CARTPSRDRRPNEKLVF. In DNA, the CDR3 is TGTGCCCGCACCCCCTCCCGGGACAGGAGACCGAATGAAAAACTGGTTTTT. This chain uses TRBV6-1 with TRBJ1-4, with 8 bases lining up with TRBD1. Germline V gene data show CDR1 as MNHNS and CDR2 as SASEGT. CDR3 length: 17 residues.

This chain joins TRBV4-1 and TRBJ2-1, with D possibly being TRBD1 (5 bases). CDR1 and CDR2 (germline): MGHRA, YSYEKL. Trimming stripped 0 bases from V and 3 bases from J, with 6 bases between. The CDR3 is 14 amino acids. CDR3 sequence: CASSQEQDYNEQFF. In nucleotides, the CDR3 is TGCGCCAGCAGCCAAGAACAGGACTACAATGAGCAGTTCTTC.

This clonotype was counted between two and nine times. The CDR3 spells CSAQALQSSYNEQFF. CDR3 nucleotide sequence: TGCAGTGCTCAGGCCCTCCAAAGCTCCTACAATGAGCAGTTCTTC. J is TRBJ2-1 and V is TRBV29-1; D unresolved. The CDR3 is made up of 15 amino acids. Germline CDR1 SQVTM, CDR2 ANQGSEA.

This clonotype came up many times. The chain recombines TRBV2 with TRBJ2-1; D unclear. Trimming took off 3 bases at V and 5 bases at J, with 8 bases between the two ends. Germline CDR1 is SNHLY and CDR2 is FYNNEI. CDR3 length: 13 amino acids. The CDR3 sequence is CASSEDGDNEQFF. The CDR3 coding sequence is TGTGCCAGCAGTGAGGACGGCGACAATGAGCAGTTCTTC.

The DNA for the CDR3 is TGTGCCTGGAACCCAGGGGCGAGCTCCTATAATTCACCCCTCCACTTT. Protein product: CAWNPGASSYNSPLHF. The chain carries TRBV30 and TRBJ1-6; tentatively, D is TRBD1 (6 bases). V lost 4 bases and J 0 bases, leaving 13 bases between the germline ends. The CDR3 has 16 amino acids. Germline CDR1 reads GTSNPN; CDR2 reads SVGIG (reference sequence).

The chain combines TRBV6-5 with TRBJ1-1, with no clear D. The ends were cut back, 2 bases at V and 5 bases at J, with 9 bases in the middle. This CDR3 comprises 13 residues. Germline CDR1 and CDR2: MNHEY and SVGAGI. The CDR3 DNA follows: TGTGCCAGCAGTTACAACGGGAGGACTGAAGCTTTCTTT. Protein sequence: CASSYNGRTEAFF.

There are many counts of this clonotype. The gene calls are TRBV27 and TRBJ2-1; D not resolved. This CDR3 is 12 amino acids long. The V end was cut by 5 bases, the J end by 5 bases, with 7 bases between. The V gene's germline CDR1 is MNHEY and CDR2 SMNVEV (reference sequence). CDR3 sequence reads: CASSTGHNEQFF. The CDR3 bases are TGTGCCAGCAGTACCGGACACAATGAGCAGTTCTTC.

As regards this clonotype: The junction differs from germline at one of its ends, possibly a read error. The rearrangement joins TRBV6-1 to TRBJ2-5; perhaps TRBD2 as D (6 bases). CDR1 is MNHNS and CDR2 is SASEGT in the germline V gene. CDR3 size: 13 residues. Written as DNA, the CDR3 is TGTGCCAGCAGTGCGGGACTCCAAGAGACCCAGTGTTTC. It yields the protein CASSAGLQETQCF.

This clonotype was counted many times. The CDR3 nucleotides read TGTGCCAGCAGCTCCAGCCCTAGCGGGGGTAGCTCCTACAATGAGCAGTTCTTC. Protein sequence: CASSSSPSGGSSYNEQFF. The V and J genes are TRBV7-9 and TRBJ2-1; 10 positions match TRBD2. Germline V gene data show CDR1 as SEHNR and CDR2 as FQNEAQ (reference sequence). V lost 4 bases, J lost 0 bases, and 9 bases stayed unmatched. The CDR3 length is 18 residues.

In its sample, this clonotype was seen a few times. The genes are TRBV19 and TRBJ2-1; tentatively, D is TRBD1 or TRBD2 (5 bases each). CDR3 length equals 15 residues. Germline CDR1 and CDR2: LNHDA and SQIVND (reference sequence). With 3 bases removed from V and 6 bases from J, the gap between germline ends came to 15 bases. The CDR3 protein is CASSIAGTAFNEQFF. The DNA for the CDR3 is TGTGCCAGTAGTATTGCAGGGACGGCTTTCAATGAGCAGTTCTTC.

The V and J genes are TRBV9 and TRBJ2-7, with D possibly TRBD2 on 6 matching bases. Germline V gene sequence: CDR1 SGDLS, CDR2 YYNGEE. The CDR3 totals 14 residues. The V end lost 0 bases, the J end lost 1 base, and 8 bases lay between the germline ends. The CDR3 reads CASSVELASYEQYF. CDR3 coding DNA: TGTGCCAGCAGCGTAGAACTAGCTTCCTACGAGCAGTACTTC.

V and J are TRBV5-6 and TRBJ2-1; D is possibly TRBD1 or TRBD2 (5 bases each). Germline-derived CDR1 and CDR2 are SGHDT and YYEEEE. The CDR3 consists of 15 residues. The germline V and J ends were trimmed by 5 bases and 10 bases, with 22 bases remaining between them. The CDR3 nucleotides read TGTGCCAGCAGTCGTGGGACGGGGAGACCCGGGGAGCAGTTCTTC. It yields the protein CASSRGTGRPGEQFF.

This chain connects TRBV2 to TRBJ2-4; TRBD2 matches at 10 bases. Germline V gives CDR1 SNHLY, CDR2 FYNNEI. The CDR3 is made up of 18 amino acids. V lost 2 bases and J lost 1; bases outside the gene matches: 8. CDR3: CASSETPSGGLAKNIQYF. The CDR3, as DNA: TGTGCCAGCAGTGAAACCCCTAGCGGGGGCCTGGCCAAAAACATTCAGTACTTC.

The chain has TRBV5-1 and TRBJ1-1; the D is unclear. The length of the CDR3 is 14 residues. From germline, CDR1 is SGHRS and CDR2 YFSETQ. V was pared by 5 bases and J by 1 base, with 12 bases between. The CDR3 coding sequence is TGCGCCAGCAGAGACCCCGACGGGAACACTGAAGCTTTCTTT. Amino acids: CASRDPDGNTEAFF.

To note about this clonotype: The junction departs from germline at one end; a sequencing error may be responsible. This chain connects TRBV20-1 to TRBJ1-6; no clear D. The CDR3 sequence is 15 residues long. Germline V gene data show CDR1 as DFQATT and CDR2 as SNEGSKA (reference sequence). CDR3 loop: CSARGPEYYNSPLYF. CDR3 DNA sequence: TGCAGTGCTAGAGGTCCGGAGTACTATAATTCACCCCTCTACTTT.

Worth noting for this clonotype: A much bigger clone sits one base away, suggesting this may be a read error. V and J are TRBV30 and TRBJ1-3, with a tentative D call TRBD1 (5 bases). The V gene's germline CDR1 is GTSNPN and CDR2 SVGIG (reference sequence). The CDR3 is made up of 16 amino acids. The CDR3 is CAWSVRIGDSGNTTYF. CDR3 in DNA: TGTGCCTGGAGTGTAAGGATAGGGGATTCTGGAAACACCACATATTTT.